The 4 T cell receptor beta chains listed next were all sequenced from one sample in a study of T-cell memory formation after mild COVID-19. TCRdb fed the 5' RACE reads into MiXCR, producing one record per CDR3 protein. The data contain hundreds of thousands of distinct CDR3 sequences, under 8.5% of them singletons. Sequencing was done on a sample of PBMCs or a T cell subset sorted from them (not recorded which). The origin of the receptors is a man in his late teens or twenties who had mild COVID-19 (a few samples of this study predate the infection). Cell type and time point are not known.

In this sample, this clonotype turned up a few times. CDR3 in amino acids: CASSGAPGFNSPLHF. The CDR3 DNA follows: TGTGCCAGTAGTGGGGCTCCAGGATTTAATTCACCCCTCCACTTT. The rearrangement joins TRBV19 to TRBJ1-6; tentative D call: TRBD1 (5 bases). This CDR3 is built from 15 residues. Trimming cost V 5 bases and J 6 bases, with 14 bases left between them. Germline CDR1 and CDR2: LNHDA and SQIVND (reference sequence).

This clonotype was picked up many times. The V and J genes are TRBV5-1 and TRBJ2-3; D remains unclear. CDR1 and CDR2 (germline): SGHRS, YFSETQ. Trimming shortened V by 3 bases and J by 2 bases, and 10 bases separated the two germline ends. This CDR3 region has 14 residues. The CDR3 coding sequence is TGCGCCAGCAGCTCCGGCCCGTACACAGATACGCAGTATTTT. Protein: CASSSGPYTDTQYF.

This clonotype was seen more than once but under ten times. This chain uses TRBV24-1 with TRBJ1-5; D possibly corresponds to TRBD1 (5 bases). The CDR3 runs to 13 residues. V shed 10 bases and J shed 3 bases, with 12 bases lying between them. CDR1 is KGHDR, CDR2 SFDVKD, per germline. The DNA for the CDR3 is TGTGCCACGGCGGGACGAGACAATCAGCCCCAGCATTTT. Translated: CATAGRDNQPQHF.

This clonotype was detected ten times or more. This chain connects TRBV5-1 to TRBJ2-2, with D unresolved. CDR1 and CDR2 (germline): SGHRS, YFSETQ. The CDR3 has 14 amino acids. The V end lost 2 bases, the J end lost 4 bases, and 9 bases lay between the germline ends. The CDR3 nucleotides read TGCGCCAGCAGCTTTCGGATGGGCACCGGGGAGCTGTTTTTT. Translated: CASSFRMGTGELFF.